These T cell receptor beta chains were read from a single sample in a study of vaccination effects on CD4 cells after COVID-19. The method was immunoSEQ multiplex PCR; TCRdb's version includes in-frame clones alone and lacks a portion of them. The data contain about 45,000 clones, roughly 80% of them seen just once; the ten biggest clones take up 25% to 35%. These receptors' targets are unknown. The sequencing here drew on CD4+ T cells from PBMCs cultured with a peptide pool, taken before COVID-19 vaccination. The source of these receptors is a human donor who had a prior SARS-CoV-2 infection. Each CDR3 is given with its conserved first and last residue. Each record gives: D gene, clone size, V gene, J gene, CDR3 protein, CDR3 DNA. D genes are given only for firm matches. Not all rows give a size; the values are once, few, many and, for expanded clones, a class.

>.|.|TRBV4-1|TRBJ2-1
CASSQETMQLRHNEQFF
TGCGCCAGCAGCCAAGAAACGATGCAACTTAGGCACAATGAGCAGTTCTTC
>TRBD1|once|TRBV5-5|TRBJ2-5
CASRRDSGETQYF
TGTGCCAGCAGAAGGGACAGTGGGGAGACCCAGTACTTC
>.|few|TRBV4-2|TRBJ2-1
CASSQDFVDNNEQFF
TGTGCCAGCAGCCAAGATTTCGTCGACAACAATGAGCAGTTCTTC
>.|.|TRBV30|TRBJ1-1
CAWSVGGRETEAFF
TGTGCCTGGAGTGTAGGGGGGCGTGAGACTGAAGCTTTCTTT
>TRBD2|few|TRBV12-5|TRBJ2-3
CASGLMGLAGDTQYF
TGTGCTAGTGGTTTGATGGGACTAGCAGGAGATACGCAGTATTTT
>.|.|TRBV27|TRBJ2-2
CASSLTRMWAGELFF
TGTGCCAGCAGTTTAACCCGAATGTGGGCCGGGGAGCTGTTTTTT
>.|.|TRBV2|TRBJ2-3
CASKAGQRYTDTQYF
TGTGCCAGCAAAGCGGGACAGCGCTACACAGATACGCAGTATTTT
>.|.|TRBV5-4|TRBJ2-2
CASSGTGINTGELFF
TGTGCCAGCAGCGGAACAGGGATCAACACCGGGGAGCTGTTTTTT
>.|.|TRBV5-4|TRBJ1-6
CASSPPGGQDSPLHF
TGTGCCAGCAGCCCGCCGGGGGGGCAGGATTCACCCCTCCACTTT
>.|.|TRBV5-1|TRBJ2-5
CASSLGGLPKGETQYF
TGCGCCAGCAGCTTGGGGGGGCTTCCAAAAGGGGAGACCCAGTACTTC
>.|.|TRBV11-3|TRBJ2-3
CASSPGLYGDTQYF
TGTGCCAGCAGCCCCGGACTATACGGCGATACGCAGTATTTT
>.|.|TRBV18|TRBJ2-7
CASSPPAAYEQYF
TGTGCCAGCTCACCACCGGCAGCATACGAGCAGTACTTC
>.|.|TRBV5-1|TRBJ2-3
CASSLDDSILDTQYF
TGCGCCAGCAGCTTGGATGACTCCATTCTAGATACGCAGTATTTT
>.|.|TRBV10-3|TRBJ2-1
CAIGGGNEQFF
TGTGCCATCGGGGGAGGCAATGAGCAGTTCTTC
>.|.|TRBV6-2/TRBV6-3|TRBJ1-2
CASSLSYRANYGYTF
TGTGCCAGCAGTCTAAGCTACCGGGCCAACTATGGCTACACCTTC
>.|.|TRBV4-3|TRBJ2-7
CASSQDPGRDEQYF
TGCGCCAGCAGCCAAGATCCGGGCAGGGACGAGCAGTACTTC
>.|.|TRBV4-1|TRBJ2-1
CASSHVFRAKGADEQFF
TGCGCCAGCAGCCACGTGTTTAGGGCTAAAGGGGCGGATGAGCAGTTCTTC
>.|.|TRBV28|TRBJ1-4
CASSSPGGTRAGEKLFF
TGTGCCAGCAGTTCCCCGGGGGGAACACGCGCCGGTGAAAAACTGTTTTTT
>.|.|TRBV10-3|TRBJ1-5
CAISDGPGLDQPQHF
TGTGCCATCAGTGACGGCCCAGGGTTGGATCAGCCCCAGCATTTT
>.|.|TRBV11-2|TRBJ2-5
CASSDEGGGEETQYF
TGTGCCAGCAGCGACGAAGGGGGCGGGGAAGAGACCCAGTACTTC
>TRBD1|.|TRBV10-3|TRBJ1-2
CAISLNRGGGYTF
TGTGCCATCAGTTTAAACAGGGGGGGAGGCTACACCTTC
>.|.|TRBV7-2|TRBJ2-3
CASSLQAYTQYF
TGTGCCAGCAGCTTACAGGCGTATACGCAGTATTTT
>.|.|TRBV5-1|TRBJ2-5
CASSTTGSGETQYF
TGCGCCAGCAGCACAACCGGAAGCGGAGAGACCCAGTACTTC
>.|few|TRBV11-2|TRBJ1-2
CASSSRAQWYGYTF
TGTGCCAGCAGCTCAAGGGCGCAGTGGTATGGCTACACCTTC
>.|.|TRBV7-9|TRBJ1-2
CASSLFGRDGANYGYTF
TGTGCCAGCAGCTTATTTGGTAGGGACGGTGCTAACTATGGCTACACCTTC
>.|.|TRBV5-1|TRBJ2-3
CASSFGTSEDTQYF
TGCGCCAGCAGCTTCGGGACTTCAGAGGATACGCAGTATTTT
>TRBD1|.|TRBV6-5|TRBJ2-7
CASRSPGQAYEQYF
TGTGCCAGCAGATCCCCGGGACAGGCCTACGAGCAGTACTTC
>.|.|TRBV21-1|TRBJ1-5
CASSWVGGDPRGNQPQHF
TGTGCCAGCAGCTGGGTGGGAGGGGACCCGAGGGGCAATCAGCCCCAGCATTTT
>TRBD2|.|TRBV3-1/TRBV3-2|TRBJ2-3
CASSQEVNRLAGGADTQYF
TGTGCCAGCAGCCAAGAGGTCAATCGACTAGCGGGAGGGGCAGATACGCAGTATTTT
>.|few|TRBV7-9|TRBJ1-1
CASSSRGGTEAFF
TGTGCCAGCAGCTCCAGGGGTGGCACTGAAGCTTTCTTT
>.|.|TRBV13|TRBJ2-1
CASSLSFRRFRFF
TGTGCCAGCAGCTTATCTTTTCGGAGATTTCGGTTCTTC
>.|.|TRBV5-1|TRBJ1-3
CASSVGRAPGNTIYF
TGCGCCAGCAGCGTGGGACGGGCGCCTGGAAACACCATATATTTT
>.|.|TRBV9|TRBJ1-2
CASRGGGAVNYGYTF
TGTGCCAGCAGGGGGGGCGGCGCCGTCAACTATGGCTACACCTTC
>TRBD2|.|TRBV5-1|TRBJ2-5
CASSLATSGGLETQYF
TGCGCCAGCAGCTTGGCCACTAGCGGGGGTTTGGAGACCCAGTACTTC
>.|.|TRBV13|TRBJ1-2
CASSRGTDFGYTF
TGTGCCAGCAGCCGCGGGACGGATTTTGGCTACACCTTC
>.|.|TRBV7-8|TRBJ1-4
CASSFGARITLRPTLNEKLFF
TGTGCCAGCAGCTTCGGGGCCCGAATTACCCTACGCCCTACTCTTAATGAAAAACTGTTTTTT
>.|.|TRBV10-3|TRBJ2-5
CAISDPAIRETQYF
TGTGCCATCAGTGACCCGGCTATTAGGGAGACCCAGTACTTC
>TRBD1|.|TRBV14|TRBJ2-6
CASSQLRDRHSGANVLTF
TGTGCCAGCAGCCAGCTCCGGGACAGACACTCTGGGGCCAACGTCCTGACTTTC
>.|.|TRBV3-1/TRBV3-2|TRBJ2-1
CASSRGDEQFF
TGTGCCAGCAGCCGAGGGGATGAGCAGTTCTTC